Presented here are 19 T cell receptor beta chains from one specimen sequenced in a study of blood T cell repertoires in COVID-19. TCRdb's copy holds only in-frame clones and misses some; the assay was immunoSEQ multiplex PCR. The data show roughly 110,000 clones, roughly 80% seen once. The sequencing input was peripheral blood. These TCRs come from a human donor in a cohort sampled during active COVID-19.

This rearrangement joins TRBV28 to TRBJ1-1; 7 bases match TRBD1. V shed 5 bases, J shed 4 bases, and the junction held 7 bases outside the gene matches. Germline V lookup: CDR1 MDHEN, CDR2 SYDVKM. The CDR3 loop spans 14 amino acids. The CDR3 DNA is TGTGCCAGCAGTCGACAGGGCCGGATCACTGAAGCTTTCTTT. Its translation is CASSRQGRITEAFF.

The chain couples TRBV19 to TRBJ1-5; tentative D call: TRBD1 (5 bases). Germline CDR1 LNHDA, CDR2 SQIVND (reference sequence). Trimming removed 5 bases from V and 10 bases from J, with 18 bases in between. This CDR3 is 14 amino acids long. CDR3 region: CASSSGGVPVPQHF. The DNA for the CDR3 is TGTGCCAGTAGTTCGGGGGGAGTTCCAGTCCCCCAGCATTTT.

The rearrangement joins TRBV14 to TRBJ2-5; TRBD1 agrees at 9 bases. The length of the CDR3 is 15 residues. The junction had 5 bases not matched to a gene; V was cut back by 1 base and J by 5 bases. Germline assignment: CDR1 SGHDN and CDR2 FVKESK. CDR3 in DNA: TGTGCCAGCAGCCAAGCAGTCGACAGGGGGGAGACCCAGTACTTC. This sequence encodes CASSQAVDRGETQYF.

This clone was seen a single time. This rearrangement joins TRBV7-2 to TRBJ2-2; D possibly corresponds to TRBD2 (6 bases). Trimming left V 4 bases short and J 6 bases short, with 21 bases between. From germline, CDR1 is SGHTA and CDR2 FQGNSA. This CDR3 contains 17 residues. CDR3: CASSSIILTSFPGELFF. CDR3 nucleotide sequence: TGTGCCAGCAGCTCCATTATCTTAACTAGCTTTCCCGGGGAGCTGTTTTTT.

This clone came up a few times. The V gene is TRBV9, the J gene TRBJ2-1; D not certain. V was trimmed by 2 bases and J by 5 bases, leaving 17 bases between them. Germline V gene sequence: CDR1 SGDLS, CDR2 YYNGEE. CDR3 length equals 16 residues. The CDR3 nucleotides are TGTGCCAGCAGCGTGGGTAGCCCGACGAGAGACAATGAGCAGTTCTTC. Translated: CASSVGSPTRDNEQFF.

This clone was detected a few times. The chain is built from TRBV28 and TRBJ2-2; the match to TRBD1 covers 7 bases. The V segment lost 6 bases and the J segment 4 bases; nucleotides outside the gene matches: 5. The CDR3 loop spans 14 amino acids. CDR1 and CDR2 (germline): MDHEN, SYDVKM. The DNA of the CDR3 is TGTGCCAGCAGGTACGACAGGGTCACCGGGGAGCTGTTTTTT. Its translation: CASRYDRVTGELFF.

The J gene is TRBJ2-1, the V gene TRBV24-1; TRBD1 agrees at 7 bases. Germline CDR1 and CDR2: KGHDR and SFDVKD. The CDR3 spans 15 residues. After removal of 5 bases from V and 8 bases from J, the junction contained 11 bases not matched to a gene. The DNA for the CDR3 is TGTGCCACCAGTGCCCCCTGGGACAGAGGGGATGAGCAGTTCTTC. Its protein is CATSAPWDRGDEQFF.

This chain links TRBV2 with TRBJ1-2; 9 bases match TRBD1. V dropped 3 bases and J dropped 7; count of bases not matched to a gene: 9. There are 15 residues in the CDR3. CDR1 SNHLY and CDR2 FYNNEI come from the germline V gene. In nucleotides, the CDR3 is TGTGCCAGCAGTGAGGGTTTTGGGACAGGGTCTGGCTACACCTTC. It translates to CASSEGFGTGSGYTF.

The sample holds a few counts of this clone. The chain's CDR3 is CASSSGTGGNTIYF. DNA for the CDR3: TGTGCCAGCAGCTCCGGGACAGGGGGAAACACCATATATTTT. The rearrangement joins TRBV7-3 to TRBJ1-3, with TRBD1 matching over 9 bases. From germline, CDR1 is SGHTA and CDR2 FQGTGA. CDR3 length: 14 residues. Trimming at V came to 4 bases and at J to 4 bases, leaving 2 bases not matched to a gene.

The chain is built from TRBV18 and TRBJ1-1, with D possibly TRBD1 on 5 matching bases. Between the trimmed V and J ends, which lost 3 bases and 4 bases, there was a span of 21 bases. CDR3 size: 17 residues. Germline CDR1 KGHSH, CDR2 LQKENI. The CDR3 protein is CASSPRGILSRGTEAFF. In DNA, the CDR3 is TGTGCCAGCTCACCCCGGGGGATTTTGAGTCGCGGCACTGAAGCTTTCTTT. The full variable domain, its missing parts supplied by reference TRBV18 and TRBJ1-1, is NAGVMQNPRHLVRRRGQEARLRCSPMKGHSHVYWYRQLPEEGLKFMVYLQKENIIDESGMPKERFSAEFPKEGPSILRIQQVVRGDSAAYFCASSPRGILSRGTEAFFGQGTRLTVV.

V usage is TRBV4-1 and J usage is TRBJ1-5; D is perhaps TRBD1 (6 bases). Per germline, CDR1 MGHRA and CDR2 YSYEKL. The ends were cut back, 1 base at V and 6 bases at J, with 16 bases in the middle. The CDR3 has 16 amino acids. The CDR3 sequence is CASSQGPQGTGQPQHF. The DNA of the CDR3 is TGCGCCAGCAGCCAAGGTCCTCAGGGGACGGGTCAGCCCCAGCATTTT.

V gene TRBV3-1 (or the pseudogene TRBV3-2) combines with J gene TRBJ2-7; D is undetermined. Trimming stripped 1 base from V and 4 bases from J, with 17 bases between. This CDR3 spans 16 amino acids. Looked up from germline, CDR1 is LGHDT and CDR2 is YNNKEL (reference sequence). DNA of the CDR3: TGTGCCAGCAGCCAAGTGGGCAGGAAAAATATGTACGAGCAGTACTTC. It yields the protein CASSQVGRKNMYEQYF.

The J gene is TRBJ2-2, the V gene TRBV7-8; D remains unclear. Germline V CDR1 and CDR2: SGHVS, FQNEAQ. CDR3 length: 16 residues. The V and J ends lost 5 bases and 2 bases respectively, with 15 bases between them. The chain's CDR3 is CASSVGRGPNTGELFF. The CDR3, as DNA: TGTGCCAGCAGCGTAGGGCGTGGGCCTAACACCGGGGAGCTGTTTTTT.

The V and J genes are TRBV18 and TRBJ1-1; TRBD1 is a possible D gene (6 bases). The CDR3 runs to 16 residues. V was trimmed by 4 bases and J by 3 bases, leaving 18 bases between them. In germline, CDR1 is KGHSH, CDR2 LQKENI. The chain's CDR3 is CASSRTAPGVDTEAFF. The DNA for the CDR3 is TGTGCCAGCTCACGGACAGCTCCCGGAGTGGACACTGAAGCTTTCTTT.

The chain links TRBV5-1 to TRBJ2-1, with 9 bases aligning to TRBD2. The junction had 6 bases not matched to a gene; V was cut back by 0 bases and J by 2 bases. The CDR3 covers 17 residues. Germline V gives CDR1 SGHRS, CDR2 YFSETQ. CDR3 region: CASSLAGAGGTYNEQFF. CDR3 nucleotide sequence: TGCGCCAGCAGCTTGGCGGGAGCGGGAGGAACCTACAATGAGCAGTTCTTC.

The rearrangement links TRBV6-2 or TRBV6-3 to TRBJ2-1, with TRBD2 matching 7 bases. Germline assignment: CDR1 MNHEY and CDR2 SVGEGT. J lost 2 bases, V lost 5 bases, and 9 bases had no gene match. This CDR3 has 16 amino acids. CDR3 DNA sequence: TGTGCCAGCAGTAAAAACCCCGGGACTACCTACAATGAGCAGTTCTTC. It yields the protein CASSKNPGTTYNEQFF.

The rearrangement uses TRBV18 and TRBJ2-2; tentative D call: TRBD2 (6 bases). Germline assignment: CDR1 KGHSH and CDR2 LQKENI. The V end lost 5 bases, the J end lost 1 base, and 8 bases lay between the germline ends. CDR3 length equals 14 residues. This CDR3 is CASSISGNTGELFF. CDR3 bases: TGTGCCAGCTCAATTAGCGGGAACACCGGGGAGCTGTTTTTT.

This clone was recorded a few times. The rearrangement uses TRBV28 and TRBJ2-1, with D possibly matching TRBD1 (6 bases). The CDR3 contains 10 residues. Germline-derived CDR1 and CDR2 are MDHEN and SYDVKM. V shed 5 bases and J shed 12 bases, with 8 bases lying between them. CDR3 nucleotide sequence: TGTGCCAGCAGTCAGGGGAGGCAGTTCTTC. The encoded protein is CASSQGRQFF.

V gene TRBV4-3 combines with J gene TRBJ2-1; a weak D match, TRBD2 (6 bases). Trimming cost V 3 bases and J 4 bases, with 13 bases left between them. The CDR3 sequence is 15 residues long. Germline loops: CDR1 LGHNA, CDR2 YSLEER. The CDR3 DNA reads TGCGCCAGCAGCCAGGGGGGAACTTTTTACAATGAGCAGTTCTTC. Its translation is CASSQGGTFYNEQFF.